This TCR beta chain was retrieved from a study of blood T cell repertoires in COVID-19. Study information: The origin of the acute and convalescent COVID-19 samples was the United States, Italy and Spain. T cells, B-cell-depleted T cells, or PBMCs provided the cDNA or gDNA that served as material.

Trimming at V came to 5 bases and at J to 8 bases, leaving 7 bases not matched to a gene. Germline CDR1 reads MNHEY; CDR2 reads SVGAGI. The CDR3 has 14 residues. Per the authors' pipeline: Estimation of nucleated cell counts relied on the amplification of reference gene primers. The table came from immunoSEQ multiplex PCR; TCRdb's copy has only in-frame clones and leaves some out. V and J calls and clone size come straight from that table; D and trimming were deduced from the DNA. The sample has about 100,000 clones, roughly 81% seen once. The sample consisted of peripheral blood. The receptor comes from a man in his forties with active or convalescent COVID-19. The chain is built from TRBV6-5 and TRBJ1-4; 8 positions agree with TRBD1. CDR3 in DNA: TGTGCCAGCAGTATCCGGGACAGGAACGAAAAACTGTTTTTT. This codes for CASSIRDRNEKLFF.